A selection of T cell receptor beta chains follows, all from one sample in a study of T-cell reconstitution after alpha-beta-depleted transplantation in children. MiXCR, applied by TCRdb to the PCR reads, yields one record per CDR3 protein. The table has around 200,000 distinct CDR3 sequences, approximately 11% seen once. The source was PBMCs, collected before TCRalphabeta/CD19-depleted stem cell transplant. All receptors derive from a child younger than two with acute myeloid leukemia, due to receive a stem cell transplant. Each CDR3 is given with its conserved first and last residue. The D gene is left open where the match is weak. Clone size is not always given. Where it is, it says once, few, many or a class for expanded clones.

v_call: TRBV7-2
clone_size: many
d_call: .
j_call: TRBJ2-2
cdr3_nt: TGTGCCAGCAGCTTAGTAGGATTAACCGGGGAGCTGTTTTTT
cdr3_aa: CASSLVGLTGELFF

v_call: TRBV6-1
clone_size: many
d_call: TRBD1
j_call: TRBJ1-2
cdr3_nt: TGTGCCAGCAGCTCCCCCGGGACAGGGAGACACACCTTC
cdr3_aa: CASSSPGTGRHTF

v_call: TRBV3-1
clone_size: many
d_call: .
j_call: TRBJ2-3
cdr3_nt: TGTGCCAGCAGCCAACTTCTCCCGGATACGCAGTATTTT
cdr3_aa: CASSQLLPDTQYF

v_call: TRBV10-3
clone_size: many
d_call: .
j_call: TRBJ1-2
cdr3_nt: TGTGCCATCAGTGGTCCCAGAACACTTAACTATGGCTACACCTTC
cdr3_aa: CAISGPRTLNYGYTF

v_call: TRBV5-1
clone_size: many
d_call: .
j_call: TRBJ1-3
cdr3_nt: TGCGCCAGCAGCCCTGACAGCCGCTCTGGAAACACCATATATTTT
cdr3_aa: CASSPDSRSGNTIYF

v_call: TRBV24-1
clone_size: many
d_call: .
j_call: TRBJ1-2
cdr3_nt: TGTGCCACCAGTGATTTGTTGGGCTACACCTTC
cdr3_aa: CATSDLLGYTF

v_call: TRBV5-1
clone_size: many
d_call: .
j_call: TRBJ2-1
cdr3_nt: TGCGCCAGCAGCTTGGTGGTGGGGGCCTACAATGAGCAGTTCTTC
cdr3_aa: CASSLVVGAYNEQFF

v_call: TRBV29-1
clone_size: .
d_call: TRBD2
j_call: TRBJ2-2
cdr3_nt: TGCAGCGTAACCGGGACTAGCGGAAAGAACACCGGGGAGCTGTTTTTT
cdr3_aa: CSVTGTSGKNTGELFF

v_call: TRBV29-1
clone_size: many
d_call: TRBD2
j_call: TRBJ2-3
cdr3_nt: TGCAGCGTTGAGCGTCTAGCGGGACCCGGCACAGATACGCATTATTTT
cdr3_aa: CSVERLAGPGTDTHYF

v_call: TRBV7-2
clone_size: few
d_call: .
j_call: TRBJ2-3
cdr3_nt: TGTGCCAGCAGCTTCGAGTCTAGCACAGATACGCAGTATTTT
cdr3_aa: CASSFESSTDTQYF

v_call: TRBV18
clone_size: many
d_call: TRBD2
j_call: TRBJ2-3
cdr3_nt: TGTGCCAGCTCACCATCGGGCGGGAGGAGTACAGATACGCAGTATTTT
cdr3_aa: CASSPSGGRSTDTQYF

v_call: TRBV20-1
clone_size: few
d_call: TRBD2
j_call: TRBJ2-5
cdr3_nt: TGCAGTGCAATAGGACTAGCGGGGTTAGAGACCCAGTACTTC
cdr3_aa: CSAIGLAGLETQYF

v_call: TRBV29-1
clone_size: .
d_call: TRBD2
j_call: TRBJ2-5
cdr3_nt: TGCAGCGTGCGGACTAGCGGAGAAGAGACCCAGTACTTC
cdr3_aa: CSVRTSGEETQYF

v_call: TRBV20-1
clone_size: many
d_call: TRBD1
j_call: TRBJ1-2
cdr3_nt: TGCAGTGCCTTTGACCGGGACAGGGGGCGAGGCTACACCTTC
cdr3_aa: CSAFDRDRGRGYTF

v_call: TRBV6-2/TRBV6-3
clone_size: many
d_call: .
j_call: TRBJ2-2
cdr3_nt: TGTGCCAGCAGTTATGCGGGAAGAGGTCCCGGGGAGCTGTTTTTT
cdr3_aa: CASSYAGRGPGELFF

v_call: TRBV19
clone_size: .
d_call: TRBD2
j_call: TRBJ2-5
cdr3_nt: TGTGCCAGTAGTATGGCTCTATTTGAGCGGGAGCAGTACTTC
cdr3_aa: CASSMALFEREQYF

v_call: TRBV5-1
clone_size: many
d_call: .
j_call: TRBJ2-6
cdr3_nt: TGCGCCAGCAGAACAGGGCCGGAAGGGGCCAACGTCCTGACTTTC
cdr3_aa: CASRTGPEGANVLTF

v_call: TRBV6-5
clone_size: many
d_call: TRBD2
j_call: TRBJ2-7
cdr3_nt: TGTGCCAGCAGTTCTCTAGCGGGAGGGCCCCACGAGCAGTACTTC
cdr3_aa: CASSSLAGGPHEQYF

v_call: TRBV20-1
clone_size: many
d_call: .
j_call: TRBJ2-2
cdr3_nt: TGCAGTGCTAGTAAATCGGCAGGGAAAACCGGGGAGCTGTTTTTT
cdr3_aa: CSASKSAGKTGELFF

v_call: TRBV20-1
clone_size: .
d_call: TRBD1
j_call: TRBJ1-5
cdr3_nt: TGCAGTGCTAGAGGGTCAGGGGGTTTAGCTCAGCCCCAGCATTTT
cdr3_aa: CSARGSGGLAQPQHF

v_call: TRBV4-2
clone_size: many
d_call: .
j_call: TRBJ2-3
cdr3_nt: TGTGCCAGCAGCCCCAGGTTCGGCACAGATACGCAGTATTTT
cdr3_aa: CASSPRFGTDTQYF

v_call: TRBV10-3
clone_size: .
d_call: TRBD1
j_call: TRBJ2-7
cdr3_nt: TGTGCCATCAGTGAGACGACAGGGGGGTGGTACGAGCAGTACTTC
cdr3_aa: CAISETTGGWYEQYF

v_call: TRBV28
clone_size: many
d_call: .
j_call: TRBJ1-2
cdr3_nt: TGTGCCAGCAGTTTATTCGATGGCTACACCTTC
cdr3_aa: CASSLFDGYTF

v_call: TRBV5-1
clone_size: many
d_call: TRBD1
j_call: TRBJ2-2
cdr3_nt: TGCGCCAGCAGCCCATCCCCGGACAGGGCCTTCACCGGGGAGCTGTTTTTT
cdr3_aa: CASSPSPDRAFTGELFF

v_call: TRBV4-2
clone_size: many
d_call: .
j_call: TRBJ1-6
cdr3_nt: TGTGCCAGCAGCCAAGATAAACAGTATAATTCACCCCTCCACTTT
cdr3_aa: CASSQDKQYNSPLHF

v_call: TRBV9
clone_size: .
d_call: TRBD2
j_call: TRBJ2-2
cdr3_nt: TGTGCCAGCAGCGCCATAGCGGGGTCGAACACCGGGGAGCTGTTTTTT
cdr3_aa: CASSAIAGSNTGELFF